This T cell receptor (beta chain) was recorded in a study of blood T cell repertoires in COVID-19. As for the study in general: T cells, B-cell-depleted T cells, or PBMCs supplied cDNA or gDNA.

Under the authors' procedure: Using reference gene primer amplification, nucleated cell counts were estimated. The data were produced by immunoSEQ multiplex PCR, yet TCRdb's version contains in-frame clones alone and is incomplete. V and J calls and clone size are those listed in that table; D and trimming were worked out from the DNA. The sample holds roughly 250,000 clones, about 85% seen once. Those who participated ranged in age from about 18 to 89 years and resided in roughly 26 US areas. The clonotype comes from a woman aged 25 to 39 with acute COVID-19. The sequenced sample consisted of PBMCs or T cells enriched from blood (not recorded which).

The CDR3 nucleotides read TGTGCCAGCAGCTTAGACTCGGGACAGGGGGCGGCTGAAGCTTTCTTT. Amino acids: CASSLDSGQGAAEAFF. The chain combines TRBV7-8 with TRBJ1-1; 12 nucleotides match TRBD1. Germline trimming cut 1 base from V and 6 bases from J; bases unmatched to any gene: 6. CDR3 size: 16 residues. The V gene's germline CDR1 is SGHVS and CDR2 FQNEAQ.